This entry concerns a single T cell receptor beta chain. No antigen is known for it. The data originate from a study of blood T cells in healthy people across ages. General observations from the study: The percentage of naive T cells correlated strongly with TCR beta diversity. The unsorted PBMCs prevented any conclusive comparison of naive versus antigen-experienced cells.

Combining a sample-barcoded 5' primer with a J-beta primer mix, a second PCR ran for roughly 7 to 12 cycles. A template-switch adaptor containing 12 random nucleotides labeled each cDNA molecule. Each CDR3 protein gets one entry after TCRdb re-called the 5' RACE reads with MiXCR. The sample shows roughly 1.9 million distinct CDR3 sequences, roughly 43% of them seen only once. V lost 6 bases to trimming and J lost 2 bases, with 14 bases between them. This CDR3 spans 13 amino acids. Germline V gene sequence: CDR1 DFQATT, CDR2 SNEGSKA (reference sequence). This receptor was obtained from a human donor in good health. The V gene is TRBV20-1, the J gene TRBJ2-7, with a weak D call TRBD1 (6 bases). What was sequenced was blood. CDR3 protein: CSANSDSTYEQYF. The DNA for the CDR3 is TGCAGTGCAAATTCGGACAGTACCTACGAGCAGTACTTC.